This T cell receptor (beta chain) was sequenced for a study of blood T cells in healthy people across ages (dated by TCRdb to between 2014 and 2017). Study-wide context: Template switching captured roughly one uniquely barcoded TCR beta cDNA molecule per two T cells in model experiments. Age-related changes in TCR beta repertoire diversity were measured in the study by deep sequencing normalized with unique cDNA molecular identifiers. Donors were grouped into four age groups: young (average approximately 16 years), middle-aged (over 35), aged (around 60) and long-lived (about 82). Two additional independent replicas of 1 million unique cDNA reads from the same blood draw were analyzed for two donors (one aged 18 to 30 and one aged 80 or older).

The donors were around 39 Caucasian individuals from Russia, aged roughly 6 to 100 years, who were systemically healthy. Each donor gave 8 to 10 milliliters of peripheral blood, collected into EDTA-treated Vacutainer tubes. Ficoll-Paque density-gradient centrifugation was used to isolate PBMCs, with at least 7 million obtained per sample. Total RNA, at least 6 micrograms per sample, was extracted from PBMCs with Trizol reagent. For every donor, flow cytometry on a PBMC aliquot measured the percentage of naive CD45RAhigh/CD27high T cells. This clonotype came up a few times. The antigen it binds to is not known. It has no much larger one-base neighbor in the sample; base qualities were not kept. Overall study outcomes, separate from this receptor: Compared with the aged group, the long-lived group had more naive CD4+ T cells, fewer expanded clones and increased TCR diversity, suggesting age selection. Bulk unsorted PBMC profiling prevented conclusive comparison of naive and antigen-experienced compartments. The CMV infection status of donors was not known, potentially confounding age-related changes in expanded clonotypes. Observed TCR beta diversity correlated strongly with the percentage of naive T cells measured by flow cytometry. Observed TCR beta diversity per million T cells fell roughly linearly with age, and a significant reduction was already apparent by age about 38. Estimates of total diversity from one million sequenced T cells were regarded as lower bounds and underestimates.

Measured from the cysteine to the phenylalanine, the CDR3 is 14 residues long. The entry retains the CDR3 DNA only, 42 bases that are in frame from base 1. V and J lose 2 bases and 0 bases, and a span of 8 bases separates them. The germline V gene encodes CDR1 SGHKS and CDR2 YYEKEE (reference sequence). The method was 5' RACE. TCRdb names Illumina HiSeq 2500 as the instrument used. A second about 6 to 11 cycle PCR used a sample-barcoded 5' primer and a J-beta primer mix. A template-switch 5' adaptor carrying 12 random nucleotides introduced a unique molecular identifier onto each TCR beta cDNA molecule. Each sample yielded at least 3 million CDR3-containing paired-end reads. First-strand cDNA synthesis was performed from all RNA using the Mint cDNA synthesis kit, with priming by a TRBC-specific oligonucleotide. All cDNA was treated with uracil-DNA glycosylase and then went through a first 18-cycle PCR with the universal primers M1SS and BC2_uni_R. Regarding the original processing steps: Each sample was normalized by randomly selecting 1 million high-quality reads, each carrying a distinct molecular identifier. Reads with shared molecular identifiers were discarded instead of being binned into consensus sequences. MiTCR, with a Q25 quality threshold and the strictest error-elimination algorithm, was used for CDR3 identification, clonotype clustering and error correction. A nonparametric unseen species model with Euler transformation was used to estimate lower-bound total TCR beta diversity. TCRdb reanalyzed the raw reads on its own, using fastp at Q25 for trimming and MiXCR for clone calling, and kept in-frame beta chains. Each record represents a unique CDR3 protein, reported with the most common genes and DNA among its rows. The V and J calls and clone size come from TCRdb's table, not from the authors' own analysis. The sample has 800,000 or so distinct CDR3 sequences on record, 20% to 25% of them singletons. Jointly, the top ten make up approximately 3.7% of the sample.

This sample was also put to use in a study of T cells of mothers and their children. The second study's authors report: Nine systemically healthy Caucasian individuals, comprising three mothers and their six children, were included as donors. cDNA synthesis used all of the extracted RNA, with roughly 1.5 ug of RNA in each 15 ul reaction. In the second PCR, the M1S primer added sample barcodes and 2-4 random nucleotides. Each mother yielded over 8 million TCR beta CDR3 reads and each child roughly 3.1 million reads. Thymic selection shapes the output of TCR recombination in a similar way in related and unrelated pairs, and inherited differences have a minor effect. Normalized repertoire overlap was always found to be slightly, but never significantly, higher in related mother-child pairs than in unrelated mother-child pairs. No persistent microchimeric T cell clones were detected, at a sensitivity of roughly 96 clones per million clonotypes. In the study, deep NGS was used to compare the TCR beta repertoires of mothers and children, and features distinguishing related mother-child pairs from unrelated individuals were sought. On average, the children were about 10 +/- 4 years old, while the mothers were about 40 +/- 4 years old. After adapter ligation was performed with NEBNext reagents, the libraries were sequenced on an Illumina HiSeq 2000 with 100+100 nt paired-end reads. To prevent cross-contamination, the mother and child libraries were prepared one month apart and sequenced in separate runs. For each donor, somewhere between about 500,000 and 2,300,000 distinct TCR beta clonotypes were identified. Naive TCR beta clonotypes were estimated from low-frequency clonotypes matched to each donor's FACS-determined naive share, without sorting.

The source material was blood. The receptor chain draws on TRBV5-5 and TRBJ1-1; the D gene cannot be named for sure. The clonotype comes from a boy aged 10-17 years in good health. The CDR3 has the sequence CASSLQSMNTEAFF. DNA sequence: TGTGCCAGCAGCTTACAGTCGATGAACACTGAAGCTTTCTTT.